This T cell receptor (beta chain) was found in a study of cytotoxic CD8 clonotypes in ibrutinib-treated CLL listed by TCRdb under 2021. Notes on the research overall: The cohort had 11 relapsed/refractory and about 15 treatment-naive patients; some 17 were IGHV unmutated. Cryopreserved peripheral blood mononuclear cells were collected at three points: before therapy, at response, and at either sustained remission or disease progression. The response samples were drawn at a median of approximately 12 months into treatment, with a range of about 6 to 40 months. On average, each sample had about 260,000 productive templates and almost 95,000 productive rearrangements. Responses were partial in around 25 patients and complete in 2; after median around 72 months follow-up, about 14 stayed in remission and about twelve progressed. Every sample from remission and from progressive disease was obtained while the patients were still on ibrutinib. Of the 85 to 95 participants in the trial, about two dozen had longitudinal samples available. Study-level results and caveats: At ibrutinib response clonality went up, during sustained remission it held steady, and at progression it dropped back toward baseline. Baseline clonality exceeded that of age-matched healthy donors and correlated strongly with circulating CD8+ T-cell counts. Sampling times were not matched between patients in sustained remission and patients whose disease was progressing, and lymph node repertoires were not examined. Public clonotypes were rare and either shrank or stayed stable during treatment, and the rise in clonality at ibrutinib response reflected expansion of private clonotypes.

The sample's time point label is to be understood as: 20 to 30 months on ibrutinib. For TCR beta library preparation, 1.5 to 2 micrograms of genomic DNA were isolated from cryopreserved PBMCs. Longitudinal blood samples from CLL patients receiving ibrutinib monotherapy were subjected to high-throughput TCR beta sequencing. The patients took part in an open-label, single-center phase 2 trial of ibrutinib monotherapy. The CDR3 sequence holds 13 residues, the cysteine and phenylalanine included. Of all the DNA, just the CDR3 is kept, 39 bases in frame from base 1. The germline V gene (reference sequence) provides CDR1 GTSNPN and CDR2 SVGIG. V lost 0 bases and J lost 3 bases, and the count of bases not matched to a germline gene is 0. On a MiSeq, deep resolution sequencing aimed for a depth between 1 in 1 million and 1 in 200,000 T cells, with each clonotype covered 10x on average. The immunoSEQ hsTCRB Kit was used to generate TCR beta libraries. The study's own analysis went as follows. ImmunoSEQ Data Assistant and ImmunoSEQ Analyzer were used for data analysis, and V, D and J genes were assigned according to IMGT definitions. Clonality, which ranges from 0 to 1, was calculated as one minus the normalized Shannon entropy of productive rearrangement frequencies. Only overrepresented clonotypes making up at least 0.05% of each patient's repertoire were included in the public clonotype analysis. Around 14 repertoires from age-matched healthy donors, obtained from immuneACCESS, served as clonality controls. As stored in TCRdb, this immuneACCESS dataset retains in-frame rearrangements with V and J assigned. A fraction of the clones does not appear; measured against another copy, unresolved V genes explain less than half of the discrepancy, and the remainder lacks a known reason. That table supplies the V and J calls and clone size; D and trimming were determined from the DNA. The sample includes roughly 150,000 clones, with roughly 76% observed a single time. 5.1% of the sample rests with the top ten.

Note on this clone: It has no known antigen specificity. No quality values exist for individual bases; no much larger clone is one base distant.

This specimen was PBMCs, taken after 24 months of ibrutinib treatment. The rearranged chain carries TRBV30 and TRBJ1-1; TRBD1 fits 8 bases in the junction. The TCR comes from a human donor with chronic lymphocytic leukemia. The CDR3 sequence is CAWSVQGDTEAFF. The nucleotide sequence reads TGTGCCTGGAGTGTACAGGGGGACACTGAAGCTTTCTTT.